This record concerns one T cell receptor beta chain sequence. Its target antigen remains unknown. Base qualities were left out, and no much larger clone turns up one base away. The data were taken from a study of blood T cell repertoires in COVID-19 (dated by TCRdb to the early 2020s). Regarding the study in general: Samples from collaborators originated in the United States, Italy and Spain and spanned both the acute and convalescent phases of COVID-19. Deeply sampled blood TCRbeta repertoires from subjects exposed to, actively infected with, or recovered from COVID-19 were included in the dataset. Nearly every sample came with metadata listing a de-identified subject ID, COVID-19 status, age in years and sex. Samples were obtained from the ongoing ImmuneRACE study (first 160 participants) and from 1,200 or so subjects provided by 6 global collaborators. The material from the prospective study consisted of cDNA or gDNA derived from T cells, B-cell-depleted T cells, or PBMCs. HLA class I and class II types, where available, came from metadata supplied by the sample provider rather than from assay-based typing. The repertoires were released in a freely available public database intended as a resource for research on the immune response to SARS-CoV-2. Overall study results and their limits: The quantity of clinical and demographic metadata differed by source and by participant and was supplied without curation.

The CDR3 goes from the cysteine to the phenylalanine over 16 residues. Only CDR3 DNA remains: 48 bases, in frame from the first base. Ends trimmed: V by 6 bases, J by 5 bases; bases unmatched to a gene: 14. The CDR1 and CDR2 encoded by the germline V gene are SGHVS and FQNEAQ. TCRbeta CDR3 regions were amplified from genomic DNA using the immunoSEQ Assay, a bias-controlled multiplex PCR. The original methods were these. Nucleated cell counts per sample were estimated from amplification of reference gene primers within the assay. To quantify the absolute abundance of each unique TCRbeta CDR3 rearrangement, sequence reads were collapsed and filtered. Productive Simpson clonality was computed per sample as the square root of Simpson's diversity index over productive rearrangements. Imported from immuneACCESS, the table was reduced by TCRdb to in-frame sequences with V and J called. These copies leave out some clones; in studies compared against another copy, an unresolved V gene accounts for under half, and the cause of the remainder is not known. The V and J calls and clone size were taken over from that table, and D and trimming were inferred from the DNA. Recorded for this sample are under 200,000 clones; 70% to 85% of them occurred a single time. Together, the top ten hold over 7.5% of the sample.

Each collaborating institution followed its own protocols to collect whole blood in K2EDTA tubes. For TCRbeta analysis, collaborators shipped samples in one of three forms: frozen whole blood, isolated PBMCs, or DNA extracted from either of those sample types. The specimen was peripheral blood. This chain joins TRBV7-8 to TRBJ2-5; 8 central bases correspond to TRBD1. The source of this sequence is an elderly woman with acute or convalescent COVID-19. The DNA sequence reads TGTGCCAGCAGAGGTGGCAGGGGGCAAGGCGGGGAGACCCAGTACTTC. The encoded protein is CASRGGRGQGGETQYF.